The present T cell receptor (beta chain) was sequenced within a study of blood T cell repertoires in COVID-19. Study in general: The analysed material was cDNA or gDNA that came from T cells, B-cell-depleted T cells, or PBMCs.

CDR3 length equals 12 residues. CDR1 and CDR2 (germline): SGHTA, FQGNSA. V lost 5 bases and J lost 9, with 13 bases in between. The repertoire was sequenced with immunoSEQ multiplex PCR; TCRdb's copy has only in-frame clones and lacks some. The repertoire includes approximately 180,000 clones, 70% to 85% of them detected once, and approximately 9.8% sits in the top ten. Sequencing input: peripheral blood. This TCR was recovered from a woman aged 80 or over with acute or convalescent COVID-19. The V gene is TRBV7-2, the J gene TRBJ1-2; D is possibly TRBD1 (6 bases). The CDR3 loop is CASSTYGQRYTF. CDR3 bases: TGTGCCAGCAGCACCTATGGACAGCGCTACACCTTC.